The 22 T cell receptor beta chains below all came from one sample that was sequenced in a study of shared clonotypes between healthy human individuals. Naive CD8 cells, CD45RO-negative and positively selected for CCR7, excluded terminally differentiated effector memory CD45RA+ cells. Libraries were prepared by immunoSEQ multiplex PCR; TCRdb keeps only in-frame clonotypes and omits some of them. The sample has under 1 million clones, around 96% seen once. Sequenced: naive CD8+ T cells sorted from blood. These receptors came from a man younger than 40 in good health.

The genes are TRBV7-9 and TRBJ1-5; TRBD1 matches 7 bases. The CDR3 is 16 amino acids. The germline gives CDR1 SEHNR, CDR2 FQNEAQ (reference sequence). Losses at the gene ends were 5 bases for V and 0 bases for J; bases not matched to a gene: 7. This chain's CDR3 is CASSDTGVYSNQPQHF. In DNA, the CDR3 is TGTGCCAGCAGCGATACAGGGGTATATAGCAATCAGCCCCAGCATTTT.

The chain uses TRBV5-4 and TRBJ2-1; TRBD2 matches at 10 bases. There are 15 residues in the CDR3. The trim removed 0 bases at V and 8 bases at J, leaving 5 bases unmatched. Germline V gives CDR1 SGHNT, CDR2 YYREEE (reference sequence). CDR3 protein: CASSLEAGGPYEQFF. In nucleotides, the CDR3 is TGTGCCAGCAGCTTGGAAGCGGGAGGGCCGTATGAGCAGTTCTTC.

V and J are TRBV10-3 and TRBJ2-1, with D possibly TRBD2 on 5 matching bases. Deletions cut 8 bases from V and 6 bases from J, with 11 bases between. Germline lookup yields CDR1 ENHRY and CDR2 SYGVKD. This CDR3 is 12 amino acids long. CDR3 bases: TGTGCCATCGATGAGGGCAGCAATGAGCAGTTCTTC. It specifies CAIDEGSNEQFF.

V gene TRBV9 combines with J gene TRBJ2-5, with 10 nucleotides matching TRBD2. The length of the CDR3 is 15 residues. With V trimmed by 3 bases and J by 3 bases, 5 bases remained unmatched. CDR1 is SGDLS and CDR2 is YYNGEE in the germline V gene. CDR3 in DNA: TGTGCCAGCAGCGCCGGGACTAGCGCAAAAGAGACCCAGTACTTC. This codes for CASSAGTSAKETQYF. Supplemented by reference TRBV9 and TRBJ2-5, the full variable domain reads DSGVTQTPKHLITATGQRVTLRCSPRSGDLSVYWYQQSLDQGLQFLIQYYNGEERAKGNILERFSAQQFPDLHSELNLSSLELGDSALYFCASSAGTSAKETQYFGPGTRLLVL.

This chain connects TRBV5-1 to TRBJ2-7; TRBD1 matches at 8 bases. The CDR3 spans 14 residues. V shed 4 bases, J shed 7 bases, and the junction held 10 bases outside the gene matches. Per germline, CDR1 SGHRS and CDR2 YFSETQ. Here the CDR3 DNA reads TGCGCCAGCAGCGCGACAGGGGTCATGGGGGAGCAGTACTTC. Protein sequence: CASSATGVMGEQYF.

The V and J genes are TRBV27 and TRBJ1-2; D gene ambiguous. V was clipped by 5 bases and J by 5 bases, with 18 bases between them. The CDR3 totals 15 residues. CDR1 is MNHEY and CDR2 is SMNVEV in the germline V gene (reference sequence). In DNA form, the CDR3 reads TGTGCCAGCAGTCCCTCGGTGGGAAGGGTATATGGCTACACCTTC. Its protein is CASSPSVGRVYGYTF.

The chain employs TRBV6-1 and TRBJ2-7, with a weak D call TRBD1 (5 bases). Between the trimmed V and J ends, which lost 6 bases and 4 bases, there was a span of 16 bases. The CDR3 sequence is 14 residues long. Looked up from germline, CDR1 is MNHNS and CDR2 is SASEGT. This CDR3 reads CASRDKSFWYEQYF. DNA of the CDR3: TGTGCCAGCAGGGACAAGTCTTTTTGGTACGAGCAGTACTTC.

The chain carries TRBV30 and TRBJ2-2; D might be TRBD1 (6 bases). Trimming pared 4 bases from V and 5 bases from J, leaving 8 bases between. CDR1 is GTSNPN, CDR2 SVGIG, per germline (reference sequence). The CDR3 contains 12 residues. DNA of the CDR3: TGTGCCTGGAACAGGGATACCGGGGAGCTGTTTTTT. It codes for CAWNRDTGELFF.

The V gene is TRBV9, the J gene TRBJ2-1, with 7 bases lining up with TRBD2. Trimming cost V 4 bases and J 0 bases; bases outside gene matches: 4. This CDR3 has 15 amino acids. From germline, CDR1 is SGDLS and CDR2 YYNGEE. Here the CDR3 DNA reads TGTGCCAGCAGCTCTAGCGGCCTCTCCTACAATGAGCAGTTCTTC. This sequence encodes CASSSSGLSYNEQFF.

The chain couples TRBV5-1 to TRBJ2-7; 11 bases fit TRBD2. The CDR3 extends over 15 amino acids. Germline V gene lookup returns CDR1 SGHRS and CDR2 YFSETQ. Germline trimming cut 3 bases from V and 7 bases from J; bases unmatched to any gene: 9. Here the CDR3 DNA reads TGCGCCAGCAGCTCGCAACTAGCGGGAGTACATGAGCAGTACTTC. Translation gives CASSSQLAGVHEQYF.

The chain has TRBV4-1 and TRBJ2-3; the D gene is possibly TRBD2 (5 bases). CDR3 length: 15 residues. Germline-derived CDR1 and CDR2 are MGHRA and YSYEKL. Trimming shortened V by 3 bases and J by 1 base, and 11 bases separated the two germline ends. CDR3 protein: CASSHRISGTDTQYF. The CDR3 nucleotides are TGCGCCAGCAGCCATCGGATTAGCGGCACAGATACGCAGTATTTT.

V is TRBV9 and J is TRBJ1-5; 7 nucleotides agree with TRBD1. The CDR3 is 14 amino acids. The V segment lost 5 bases and the J segment 5 bases; nucleotides outside the gene matches: 7. CDR1 is SGDLS and CDR2 is YYNGEE in the germline V gene. CDR3 coding DNA: TGTGCCAGCAGTACAACAGGGGATGATCAGCCCCAGCATTTT. Encoded protein: CASSTTGDDQPQHF.

This clone occurred once. The CDR3 region has the DNA TGTGCCAGCAGTGAAATCGGAGAGATGTACAATGAGCAGTTCTTC. Its protein product is CASSEIGEMYNEQFF. The chain couples TRBV2 to TRBJ2-1; D not certain. The CDR3 has 15 amino acids. Germline assignment: CDR1 SNHLY and CDR2 FYNNEI. V dropped 2 bases and J dropped 4 bases, with 12 bases sitting between them.

The V gene is TRBV9, the J gene TRBJ2-1, with 8 bases matching TRBD2. Germline-derived CDR1 and CDR2 are SGDLS and YYNGEE. The CDR3 length is 15 residues. V gave up 4 bases and J gave up 7 bases; unmatched junction bases: 10. The CDR3 nucleotides read TGTGCCAGCAGCCCAGGGACTAGTTCGGGGAATGAGCAGTTCTTC. It encodes CASSPGTSSGNEQFF.

The rearrangement joins TRBV28 to TRBJ1-1, with D hard to call. The ends were cut back, 5 bases at V and 3 bases at J, with 13 bases in the middle. The CDR3 has 14 amino acids. Per germline, CDR1 MDHEN and CDR2 SYDVKM. The chain's CDR3 is CASSHRREYTEAFF. The DNA of the CDR3 is TGTGCCAGCAGTCACCGACGTGAGTACACTGAAGCTTTCTTT.

The chain uses TRBV5-4 and TRBJ2-5; 8 bases map to TRBD2. V lost 1 base, J lost 5 bases, and 7 bases stayed unmatched. Per the germline V gene, CDR1 is SGHNT and CDR2 is YYREEE (reference sequence). This CDR3 comprises 15 residues. CDR3 region: CASSLYSGSLETQYF. CDR3 DNA sequence: TGTGCCAGCAGCTTGTACAGCGGGAGTTTGGAGACCCAGTACTTC.

The V call is TRBV6-1, the J call TRBJ2-2; D gene uncertain. CDR3 length: 15 amino acids. Trimming took 2 bases from V and 2 from J, leaving 9 bases between them. The germline V gene encodes CDR1 MNHNS and CDR2 SASEGT. The DNA of the CDR3 is TGTGCCAGCAGTGAATTGCCAGGAAACACCGGGGAGCTGTTTTTT. It encodes CASSELPGNTGELFF.

V usage is TRBV4-1 and J usage is TRBJ2-3, with a tentative D call TRBD1 (6 bases). The CDR3 contains 18 residues. With 1 base removed from V and 2 bases from J, the gap between germline ends came to 19 bases. Germline V gives CDR1 MGHRA, CDR2 YSYEKL. For the CDR3, the DNA is TGCGCCAGCAGCCAAGGGGCCCTTTTGGACAGCTACACAGATACGCAGTATTTT. It translates to CASSQGALLDSYTDTQYF.

The V call is TRBV30, the J call TRBJ1-4; TRBD1 is a possible D gene (5 bases). The CDR3 length is 12 residues. The germline V gene encodes CDR1 GTSNPN and CDR2 SVGIG (reference sequence). With 5 bases removed from V and 7 bases from J, the gap between germline ends came to 11 bases. The CDR3 sequence is CAWSRGSEKLFF. The CDR3 nucleotides are TGTGCCTGGTCGCGGGGGAGTGAAAAACTGTTTTTT.

In the case of this clone: The same CDR3 arises from other DNA sequences in this sample as well. The rearrangement uses TRBV29-1 and TRBJ2-7; 8 bases are a match to TRBD2. Per germline, CDR1 SQVTM and CDR2 ANQGSEA. Trimming cost V 4 bases and J 2 bases; bases outside gene matches: 4. CDR3 length: 13 amino acids. DNA for the CDR3: TGCAGCGTTGGTTTAGCGGGGACCTACGAGCAGTACTTC. It translates to CSVGLAGTYEQYF.

In the case of this clone: Other DNA sequences within the sample encode an identical CDR3. The CDR3 sequence: CASSLLGNTIYF. For the CDR3, the DNA is TGTGCCAGCAGCCTTTTAGGAAACACCATATATTTT. This chain links TRBV7-9 with TRBJ1-3; no reliable D call. Germline CDR1 SEHNR, CDR2 FQNEAQ (reference sequence). This CDR3 has 12 residues. V lost 5 bases, J lost 4 bases, and 6 bases lay in between.

This rearrangement joins TRBV7-9 to TRBJ2-5; D possibly corresponds to TRBD1 (6 bases). Trimming took off 5 bases at V and 5 bases at J, with 15 bases between the two ends. This CDR3 has 14 residues. Germline V gene data show CDR1 as SEHNR and CDR2 as FQNEAQ (reference sequence). This CDR3 is CASSTPQGFETQYF. In DNA form, the CDR3 reads TGTGCCAGCAGCACGCCACAGGGTTTCGAGACCCAGTACTTC.